This TCR beta chain was documented in a study of CD8 T cells in Susac syndrome. This CDR3 spans 13 amino acids. Random hexamers served to reverse transcribe roughly 0.5 to 1 ug RNA. TCRdb processed the immunoSEQ multiplex PCR reads anew with MiXCR; each CDR3 protein has one entry. The sample has approximately 80,000 distinct CDR3 sequences; roughly 94% are singletons. The specimen sequenced was CD8+ T cells from PBMCs. This clonotype was obtained from a human donor with Susac syndrome. The chain recombines TRBV21-1 with TRBJ2-5. TRBV21-1 is listed as a pseudogene. CDR3 region: CASSKDPPETQYF. The CDR3 DNA reads as TGTGCCAGCAGCAAAGATCCCCCAGAGACCCAGTACTTC.